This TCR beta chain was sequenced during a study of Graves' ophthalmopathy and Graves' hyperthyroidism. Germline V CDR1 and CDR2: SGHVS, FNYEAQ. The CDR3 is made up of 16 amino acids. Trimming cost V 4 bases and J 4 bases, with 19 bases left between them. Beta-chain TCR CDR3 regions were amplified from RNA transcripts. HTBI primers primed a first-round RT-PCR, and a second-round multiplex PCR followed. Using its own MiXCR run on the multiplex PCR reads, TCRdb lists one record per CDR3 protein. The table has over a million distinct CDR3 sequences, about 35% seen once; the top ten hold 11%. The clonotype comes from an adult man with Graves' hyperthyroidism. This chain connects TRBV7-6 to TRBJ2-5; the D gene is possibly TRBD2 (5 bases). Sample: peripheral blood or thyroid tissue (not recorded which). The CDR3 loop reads CASSSPGISGLETQYF. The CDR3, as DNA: TGTGCCAGCAGCTCCCCGGGAATTAGTGGGTTAGAGACCCAGTACTTC.